This T cell receptor beta chain comes out of a study of T-cell memory formation after mild COVID-19. About the research overall: Largely, TCR clusters stayed within a single donor. General study points: Those CD4+ clones that contracted were mainly in CM and EM (CD8+ ones in EMRA). Pre-infection memory showed some responding clones, and this suggested that cross-reactive memory joined.

Germline-derived CDR1 and CDR2 are SGHRS and YFSETQ. The CDR3 extends over 16 amino acids. V lost 4 bases and J lost 0; bases outside the gene matches: 5. There are a few counts of this clonotype. The antigen remains unidentified. The TCR alpha and TCR beta cDNA libraries, bearing sample barcodes and UMIs, were generated by 5'RACE using constant-segment primers. TCRdb re-analysed the 5' RACE reads in MiXCR, keeping a single row per CDR3 protein. The sample has roughly 400,000 distinct CDR3 sequences; approximately 24% are singletons. This receptor was identified in an adult woman who had mild COVID-19 (a few samples of this study predate the infection). Cell type and time point are not known. V and J are TRBV5-1 and TRBJ2-7, with 12 bases that match TRBD1. The material sequenced was PBMCs or a T cell subset sorted from them (not recorded which). The CDR3: CASSIRDRGPSYEQYF. The CDR3 bases are TGCGCCAGCAGCATACGGGACAGGGGGCCCTCCTACGAGCAGTACTTC.